The count of the clone carrying this T cell receptor beta chain is one. Its antigen is unidentified. This specimen comes from a study of cytomegalovirus exposure and HLA in healthy donors. Primers for the PCR totalled 60 Vbeta and 13 Jbeta. The repertoire was sequenced with immunoSEQ multiplex PCR; TCRdb's copy has only in-frame clones and lacks some. The sample lists around 99,000 clones; more than 75% were seen once. Study results and caveats: Most subjects' HLA-A and HLA-B alleles were reportedly predicted from TCR beta sequences. A later look showed TCR association rates differing by HLA locus, highest for DRB1 and lowest for HLA-C. According to an earlier analysis, most TCR beta V segments yielded productive rearrangements about 87% or about 30% of the time. Cytomegalovirus status, reportedly, was diagnosed with high specificity and sensitivity by the classifier.

This receptor was obtained from a man aged 25-45 years in good health and CMV-seropositive. Sequenced input: PBMCs.

CDR3 protein: CASSQDEGLAGGLYTGELFF. The DNA for the CDR3 is TGTGCCAGCAGCCAAGATGAAGGACTAGCGGGGGGGCTGTATACCGGGGAGCTGTTTTTT. This rearrangement joins TRBV14 to TRBJ2-2; TRBD2 matches 15 bases. Germline assignment: CDR1 SGHDN and CDR2 FVKESK. J gave up 5 bases and V 0 bases, and 10 bases lay outside the gene matches. This CDR3 has 20 residues.